This entry lists 8 T cell receptor beta chains sequenced from one sample in a study of control samples from healthy donors and cancer patients. Generated by immunoSEQ multiplex PCR, the TCRdb table keeps only in-frame clones and is missing some. Altogether over 85,000 clones are present, around 92% being singletons, with the ten largest covering under 3%. Sequenced sample: blood. The source is a woman younger than 30 in good health.

The CDR3 DNA reads TGTGCCAGCAGCCGCCGTGGACTAGCGGGAGGGTGGACCGGGGAGCTGTTTTTT. Protein sequence: CASSRRGLAGGWTGELFF. The rearrangement joins TRBV7-2 to TRBJ2-2; 15 positions match TRBD2. The CDR3 has 18 amino acids. After removal of 5 bases from V and 5 bases from J, the junction contained 9 bases not matched to a gene. Germline lookup yields CDR1 SGHTA and CDR2 FQGNSA.

The chain links TRBV3-1 (or the pseudogene TRBV3-2) to TRBJ2-7; tentatively, D is TRBD2 (5 bases). Germline V gene lookup returns CDR1 LGHDT and CDR2 YNNKEL (reference sequence). The V end was cut by 0 bases, the J end by 4 bases, with 7 bases between. The CDR3 has 13 amino acids. The CDR3 protein is CASSQDSGYEQYF. Here the CDR3 DNA reads TGTGCCAGCAGCCAAGATTCGGGGTACGAGCAGTACTTC.

This chain joins TRBV7-8 and TRBJ1-6; 10 nucleotides align to TRBD1. CDR3 length: 15 residues. Germline CDR1 SGHVS, CDR2 FQNEAQ. V was pared by 1 base and J by 7 bases, with 1 base of the junction left unmatched. The CDR3 DNA sequence: TGTGCCAGCAGCTTAGTGGGACAGGGGAATTCACCCCTCCACTTT. This sequence encodes CASSLVGQGNSPLHF.

This chain connects TRBV11-2 to TRBJ2-6; 7 bases map to TRBD1. The CDR3 loop spans 16 amino acids. In germline, CDR1 is SGHAT, CDR2 FQNNGV. The V and J ends lost 2 bases and 0 bases, in that order; junction bases with no gene match: 1. In DNA, the CDR3 is TGTGCCAGCAGCTTATCAGGGGGCTCTGGGGCCAACGTCCTGACTTTC. This gives the protein CASSLSGGSGANVLTF.

The chain combines TRBV19 with TRBJ1-4; D remains ambiguous. CDR1 is LNHDA and CDR2 is SQIVND in the germline V gene (reference sequence). The CDR3 sequence is 17 residues long. Trimming pared 2 bases from V and 0 bases from J, leaving 13 bases between. The CDR3 DNA is TGTGCCAGTAGTATAACAGTGGTCGGAACAACTAATGAAAAACTGTTTTTT. Amino acid sequence: CASSITVVGTTNEKLFF.

The CDR3 is CASSFRSSTDTQYF. CDR3 DNA sequence: TGTGCCAGCAGTTTCCGGAGTTCCACAGATACGCAGTATTTT. V is TRBV27 and J is TRBJ2-3; D remains ambiguous. Germline V gives CDR1 MNHEY, CDR2 SMNVEV (reference sequence). Trimming removed 3 bases at V and 2 bases at J, with 9 bases between. CDR3 size: 14 residues.

The chain joins TRBV3-1 (or the pseudogene TRBV3-2) to TRBJ1-3, with D perhaps TRBD1 (6 bases). CDR1 and CDR2 from the germline V gene are LGHDT and YNNKEL (reference sequence). This CDR3 is built from 15 residues. V dropped 1 base and J dropped 2 bases, with 9 bases sitting between them. Here the CDR3 DNA reads TGTGCCAGCAGCCAAGGGGGGCTTCCTGGAAACACCATATATTTT. Protein product: CASSQGGLPGNTIYF.

The chain recombines TRBV27 with TRBJ2-1; no firm D call. The length of the CDR3 is 15 residues. Germline V gene lookup returns CDR1 MNHEY and CDR2 SMNVEV (reference sequence). Trimming took 0 bases from V and 3 from J, leaving 9 bases between them. The CDR3 region has the DNA TGTGCCAGCAGTTTATCCGGCGAGATCTACAATGAGCAGTTCTTC. This gives the protein CASSLSGEIYNEQFF.